The 8 T cell receptor beta chains below all came from one sample that was sequenced in a study of OX40 agonist ivuxolimab in advanced cancers. Here immunoSEQ multiplex PCR was the method, and the copy in TCRdb shows in-frame clones only, minus some. The table records under 90,000 clones, 85% of them present only once. The material sequenced was CD4+ or CD8+ T cells sorted from blood, taken in a trial of the OX40 agonist ivuxolimab. The receptors shown here come from an adult with an advanced solid tumor such as melanoma, head and neck, liver or kidney cancer.

V usage is TRBV28 and J usage is TRBJ2-1; 14 bases are shared with TRBD2. V shed 6 bases and J 10 bases; nucleotides not matched to a gene: 8. Germline V gene lookup returns CDR1 MDHEN and CDR2 SYDVKM. The CDR3 extends over 15 amino acids. CDR3 sequence reads: CASRPGLAGVWEQFF. CDR3 sequence (DNA): TGTGCCAGCAGGCCGGGACTAGCGGGAGTATGGGAGCAGTTCTTC.

This clone was detected once. V usage is TRBV5-4 and J usage is TRBJ2-2; maybe TRBD2 (6 bases). Germline V gene data show CDR1 as SGHNT and CDR2 as YYREEE (reference sequence). CDR3 size: 15 residues. Between the trimmed V and J ends, which lost 4 bases and 4 bases, there was a span of 14 bases. The CDR3, as DNA: TGTGCCAGCAGCCCCGGAGGGGCGTTCACCGGGGAGCTGTTTTTT. The encoded protein is CASSPGGAFTGELFF.

The V and J genes are TRBV6-1 and TRBJ2-1, with a tentative D call TRBD2 (5 bases). The CDR3 has 12 amino acids. The V end lost 4 bases, the J end lost 6 bases, and 7 bases lay between the germline ends. CDR1 is MNHNS, CDR2 SASEGT, per germline. The CDR3 region has the DNA TGTGCCAGCAGTGCTGGAGGCAATGAGCAGTTCTTC. Translating it yields CASSAGGNEQFF.

This clone was detected only a few times. The J gene is TRBJ2-1, the V gene TRBV30, with TRBD2 identical over 14 bases. Germline lookup yields CDR1 GTSNPN and CDR2 SVGIG (reference sequence). The CDR3 is 15 residues long. The V gene end was trimmed by 1 base and the J gene end by 9 bases; junction bases not matched to a gene: 5. The CDR3 here is CAWSGTSGRRTEQFF. The CDR3 DNA sequence: TGTGCCTGGAGTGGGACTAGCGGGAGGAGGACTGAGCAGTTCTTC. Full variable domain (missing parts from reference TRBV30 and TRBJ2-1): SQTIHQWPATLVQPVGSPLSLECTVEGTSNPNLYWYRQAAGRGLQLLFYSVGIGQISSEVPQNLSASRPQDRQFILSSKKLLLSDSGFYLCAWSGTSGRRTEQFFGPGTRLTVL.

This chain joins TRBV10-2 and TRBJ2-7; no clear D gene. Germline loops: CDR1 WSHSY, CDR2 SAAADI. This CDR3 region has 13 residues. V was pared by 7 bases and J by 3 bases, with 13 bases between. CDR3 in DNA: TGCGCCAGCACTTTCTCAATTCTCTACGAGCAGTACTTC. Amino acid sequence: CASTFSILYEQYF.

This clone appeared a few times. V gene TRBV5-1 combines with J gene TRBJ1-1; no clear D. Per the germline V gene, CDR1 is SGHRS and CDR2 is YFSETQ. The length of the CDR3 is 14 residues. Trimming cost V 2 bases and J 1 base, with 9 bases left between them. This chain's CDR3 is CASSFLAGNTEAFF. CDR3 bases: TGCGCCAGCAGCTTCCTGGCAGGGAACACTGAAGCTTTCTTT. Filled out from reference TRBV5-1 and TRBJ1-1, the complete variable domain reads KAGVTQTPRYLIKTRGQQVTLSCSPISGHRSVSWYQQTPGQGLQFLFEYFSETQRNKGNFPGRFSGRQFSNSRSEMNVSTLELGDSALYLCASSFLAGNTEAFFGQGTRLTVV.

This clone is classed as large. V and J are TRBV6-5 and TRBJ1-6; D gene uncertain. Germline loops: CDR1 MNHEY, CDR2 SVGAGI. V was trimmed by 2 bases and J by 10 bases, leaving 18 bases between them. The CDR3 sequence is 16 residues long. CDR3 nucleotide sequence: TGTGCCAGCAGTTACAGTGGCCGAACCGGTGGGTCACCCCTCCACTTT. As protein: CASSYSGRTGGSPLHF.

The rearrangement links TRBV2 to TRBJ2-6; 8 bases are shared with TRBD1. The CDR3 loop spans 17 amino acids. V trimming: 6 bases; J trimming: 1 base; junction bases outside the gene matches: 8. Looked up from germline, CDR1 is SNHLY and CDR2 is FYNNEI. CDR3 region: CASRRDRHLSGANVLTF. The CDR3 DNA reads as TGTGCCAGCAGAAGGGACAGGCACCTTTCTGGGGCCAACGTCCTGACTTTC.